This passage covers 27 T cell receptor beta chains from one sample sequenced in a study of blood T cell repertoires in COVID-19. TCRdb keeps only in-frame clones here, not all; method: immunoSEQ multiplex PCR. The sample yields about 150,000 clones, 65% to 85% seen once. The sample was peripheral blood. The receptors were sampled from a woman aged 80 or over with acute or convalescent COVID-19.

The genes are TRBV27 and TRBJ2-5, with D possibly TRBD1 on 6 matching bases. CDR3 length equals 15 residues. The germline CDR1 and CDR2 sequences are MNHEY and SMNVEV (reference sequence). Trimming pared 5 bases from V and 4 bases from J, leaving 17 bases between. CDR3 sequence reads: CASSIQGRVGETQYF. DNA of the CDR3: TGTGCCAGCAGTATCCAGGGGCGGGTGGGAGAGACCCAGTACTTC.

This clone was counted only a few times. J is TRBJ2-7 and V is TRBV21-1; TRBD1, the table's D call, lacks a check against the DNA. TRBV21-1 counts as a pseudogene. The CDR3 extends over 16 amino acids. The CDR3 reads CASRFRRGGQNYEQYF. The CDR3 DNA reads as TGTGCCAGCAGATTCCGGCGAGGGGGACAGAACTACGAGCAGTACTTC.

J is TRBJ1-2 and V is TRBV10-1; 8 positions agree with TRBD1. Germline-derived CDR1 and CDR2 are WNHNN and SYGVQD (reference sequence). This CDR3 has 13 amino acids. The V and J ends lost 4 bases and 3 bases, in that order; junction bases with no gene match: 1. The CDR3 coding sequence is TGCGCCAGCAGTGTGGACAGGGACTATGGCTACACCTTC. Translating it yields CASSVDRDYGYTF.

This sequence joins TRBV11-3 and TRBJ2-1; 9 bases fit TRBD1. J gave up 9 bases and V 5 bases, and 5 bases lay outside the gene matches. CDR3 length: 13 residues. Germline V lookup: CDR1 SGHNT, CDR2 YENEEA. CDR3 DNA sequence: TGTGCCAGCAGCCCCGGGACAGGGTTTGAGCAGTTCTTC. Translation: CASSPGTGFEQFF. The variable domain in full, completed from reference TRBV11-3 and TRBJ2-1, reads EAGVVQSPRYKIIEKKQPVAFWCNPISGHNTLYWYLQNLGQGPELLIRYENEEAVDDSQLPKDRFSAERLKGVDSTLKIQPAELGDSAVYLCASSPGTGFEQFFGPGTRLTVL.

In its sample, this clone was seen once. At one end the junction does not follow the germline gene, possibly because of a read error. The chain joins TRBV27 to TRBJ2-3; TRBD2 agrees at 16 bases. From germline, CDR1 is MNHEY and CDR2 SMNVEV (reference sequence). The CDR3 has 16 amino acids. CDR3 DNA sequence: TGTGCCAGCAGTCTATCGGGACTAGCGGGAGGGGGTACGCAGTATTTT. It is translated as CASSLSGLAGGGTQYF.

The V gene is TRBV6-5, the J gene TRBJ2-2, with D possibly matching TRBD2 (5 bases). Between the trimmed V and J ends, which lost 10 bases and 6 bases, there was a span of 12 bases. The CDR3 spans 12 residues. Looked up from germline, CDR1 is MNHEY and CDR2 is SVGAGI. The CDR3 DNA is TGTGCCACACGCAGCGGCGCCGGGGAGCTGTTTTTT. It encodes CATRSGAGELFF.

This chain connects TRBV19 to TRBJ1-4; D gene ambiguous. V was clipped by 7 bases and J by 6 bases, with 15 bases between them. Germline assignment: CDR1 LNHDA and CDR2 SQIVND (reference sequence). The CDR3 contains 14 residues. DNA of the CDR3: TGTGCCAGTATCAACTCGGGTACCTATGAAAAACTGTTTTTT. Translation: CASINSGTYEKLFF.

V is TRBV2 and J is TRBJ1-6, with TRBD1 as a possible D gene (6 bases). The CDR3 sequence is 14 residues long. V was pared by 6 bases and J by 7 bases, with 13 bases between. Germline loops: CDR1 SNHLY, CDR2 FYNNEI. CDR3 region: CASRHYRENSPLHF. CDR3 DNA sequence: TGTGCCAGCAGGCATTACAGGGAGAATTCACCCCTCCACTTT.

Points on this clone: The junction and the germline gene differ at one end; a read error may be behind it. This specimen includes other DNA sequences encoding the same CDR3. J is TRBJ2-7 and V is TRBV30; D might be TRBD2 (6 bases). The CDR3 is 14 residues long. Germline CDR1 GTSNPN, CDR2 SVGIG (reference sequence). As DNA, the CDR3 is TGTGCCTGGAGTGCGGGACTTCAATCCTACGAGCAGTACTTT. This gives the protein CAWSAGLQSYEQYF.

In this sample, this clone turned up a few times. The chain carries TRBV30 and TRBJ2-1, with 7 bases matching TRBD1. J gave up 7 bases and V 0 bases, and 12 bases lay outside the gene matches. Per germline, CDR1 GTSNPN and CDR2 SVGIG (reference sequence). The CDR3 runs 16 residues. The CDR3 sequence: CAWSVTRAGGRNEQFF. The CDR3 DNA follows: TGTGCCTGGAGTGTAACCCGGGCAGGGGGTCGTAATGAGCAGTTCTTC.

The V and J genes are TRBV6-5 and TRBJ1-6, with D tentatively TRBD1 (5 bases). Trimming took 9 bases from V and 10 from J, leaving 19 bases between them. The CDR3 extends over 14 amino acids. In germline, CDR1 is MNHEY, CDR2 SVGAGI. The CDR3 DNA follows: TGTGCCAGTCAGGAGACAGCCAAGGGGTCACCCCTCCACTTT. Its translation: CASQETAKGSPLHF.

The chain recombines TRBV29-1 with TRBJ2-3; 7 bases agree with TRBD1. This CDR3 comprises 14 residues. Germline loops: CDR1 SQVTM, CDR2 ANQGSEA. Trimming took 6 bases from V and 0 from J; bases not matched to a gene: 6. In nucleotides, the CDR3 is TGCAGCGTGGACGGGACAGAGAGCACAGATACGCAGTATTTT. Translating gives CSVDGTESTDTQYF.

This clone occurred a few times. The rearrangement links TRBV5-5 to TRBJ1-2; possible D gene TRBD1, 6 bases. There are 15 residues in the CDR3. Looked up from germline, CDR1 is SGHKS and CDR2 is YYEKEE (reference sequence). The V end lost 4 bases, the J end lost 0 bases, and 13 bases lay between the germline ends. CDR3 sequence (DNA): TGTGCCAGCAGCAAATCAGGGGCATCTAACTATGGCTACACCTTC. Amino acids: CASSKSGASNYGYTF. The full variable domain, rest sourced from reference TRBV5-5 and TRBJ1-2, is DAGVTQSPTHLIKTRGQQVTLRCSPISGHKSVSWYQQVLGQGPQFIFQYYEKEERGRGNFPDRFSARQFPNYSSELNVNALLLGDSALYLCASSKSGASNYGYTFGSGTRLTVV.

The chain combines TRBV28 with TRBJ1-1; TRBD1 matches 9 bases. This CDR3 has 13 amino acids. V was pared by 6 bases and J by 5 bases, with 4 bases of the junction left unmatched. The germline V gene has CDR1 MDHEN and CDR2 SYDVKM. CDR3 protein: CASSGQGWTEAFF. The CDR3 DNA follows: TGTGCCAGCAGCGGACAGGGGTGGACTGAAGCTTTCTTT.

V is TRBV21-1 and J is TRBJ1-3; TRBD1 is taken as the D call from the table, unchecked against the DNA. TRBV21-1 is flagged as a pseudogene. The CDR3 has 15 amino acids. The CDR3 spells CASSKPDREGNTIYF. The DNA of the CDR3 is TGTGCCAGCAGCAAACCTGACAGGGAAGGAAACACCATATATTTT.

V usage is TRBV9 and J usage is TRBJ1-2, with TRBD1 as a possible D gene (5 bases). V dropped 4 bases and J dropped 5 bases, with 18 bases sitting between them. From germline, CDR1 is SGDLS and CDR2 YYNGEE. The CDR3 is 15 amino acids. The CDR3 region is CASSSEPSGRYGYTF. As DNA, the CDR3 is TGTGCCAGCAGCTCCGAGCCATCAGGGCGGTATGGCTACACCTTC.

This sequence joins TRBV18 and TRBJ1-2, with 8 positions matching TRBD1. The CDR3 length is 15 residues. With 3 bases clipped from V and 4 bases from J, the junction kept 7 bases outside the gene matches. CDR1 is KGHSH, CDR2 LQKENI, per germline. CDR3 nucleotides: TGTGCCAGCTCACCCAGCGGACAGGGCGTCTATGGCTACACCTTC. Protein sequence: CASSPSGQGVYGYTF.

J is TRBJ2-7 and V is TRBV5-1, with TRBD2 matching over 8 bases. The CDR3 runs to 16 residues. J lost 1 base, V lost 4 bases, and 10 bases had no gene match. Germline assignment: CDR1 SGHRS and CDR2 YFSETQ. This CDR3 reads CASSHRGSGGSYEQYF. CDR3 sequence (DNA): TGCGCCAGCAGCCATAGGGGGAGCGGGGGATCCTACGAGCAGTACTTC.

J is TRBJ1-4 and V is TRBV7-9; 8 nucleotides align to TRBD1. The CDR3 has 15 amino acids. Germline CDR1 is SEHNR and CDR2 is FQNEAQ (reference sequence). Trimming at V came to 4 bases and at J to 4 bases, leaving 5 bases not matched to a gene. The CDR3 is CASSSQQGVNEKLFF. CDR3 in DNA: TGTGCCAGCAGCTCCCAACAGGGGGTTAATGAAAAACTGTTTTTT.

The chain combines TRBV19 with TRBJ1-6; 9 nucleotides agree with TRBD1. The CDR3 is made up of 16 amino acids. CDR1 LNHDA and CDR2 SQIVND come from the germline V gene (reference sequence). Trimming cost V 2 bases and J 7 bases; bases outside gene matches: 6. The CDR3 reads CASSILPGQGNSPLHF. CDR3 bases: TGTGCCAGTAGTATACTCCCGGGACAGGGAAATTCACCCCTCCACTTT.

This clone is a singleton in its sample. This chain links TRBV15 with TRBJ1-1; D possibly corresponds to TRBD1 (6 bases). Germline assignment: CDR1 LNHNV and CDR2 YYDKDF (reference sequence). Trimming pared 5 bases from V and 5 bases from J, leaving 18 bases between. The length of the CDR3 is 15 residues. CDR3 sequence reads: CATSSSRGRKTEAFF. In DNA, the CDR3 is TGTGCCACCAGCTCCTCGCGGGGGCGGAAAACTGAAGCTTTCTTT.

The chain recombines TRBV18 with TRBJ1-2, with 7 bases fitting TRBD1. Trimming cost V 3 bases and J 3 bases; bases outside gene matches: 1. The CDR3 is made up of 13 amino acids. Germline V gene sequence: CDR1 KGHSH, CDR2 LQKENI. DNA for the CDR3: TGTGCCAGCTCACCGGACAGGTACTATGGCTACACCTTC. Translation gives CASSPDRYYGYTF.

The CDR3 DNA sequence: TGTGCCAGCAGCCCCGGGACTAGTGGTGGCTATGAGCAGTTCTTC. Translating gives CASSPGTSGGYEQFF. The chain couples TRBV3-1 (or the pseudogene TRBV3-2) to TRBJ2-1; 8 bases map to TRBD2. Losses at the gene ends were 4 bases for V and 8 bases for J; bases not matched to a gene: 10. The CDR3 totals 15 residues. CDR1 is LGHDT and CDR2 is YNNKEL in the germline V gene (reference sequence).

This rearrangement joins TRBV5-5 to TRBJ2-2; a possible D gene is TRBD1 (6 bases). This CDR3 is built from 14 residues. Trimming left V 7 bases short and J 3 bases short, with 13 bases between. CDR1 and CDR2 from the germline V gene are SGHKS and YYEKEE (reference sequence). CDR3 sequence (DNA): TGTGCCAGCGGTGGGACAACGGACACCGGGGAGCTGTTTTTT. Residues: CASGGTTDTGELFF.

V is TRBV12-5 and J is TRBJ2-7; D is possibly TRBD1 (6 bases). The CDR3 extends over 14 amino acids. Trimming left V 2 bases short and J 6 bases short, with 14 bases between. Germline loops: CDR1 LGHNT, CDR2 FRNRAP. CDR3 sequence (DNA): TGTGCTAGTGGTTTGCGTCCAGGGGAAAGCGAGCAGTACTTC. As protein: CASGLRPGESEQYF.

The V call is TRBV6-5, the J call TRBJ2-3, with TRBD2 identical over 7 bases. Germline CDR1 is MNHEY and CDR2 is SVGAGI. The CDR3 is 15 residues long. Trimming removed 6 bases from V and 5 bases from J; junction bases left unmatched: 11. The CDR3 DNA is TGTGCCAGCAGCCGACTAGCCGGGCCCAAAGATACGCAGTATTTT. Protein product: CASSRLAGPKDTQYF.

V gene TRBV30 combines with J gene TRBJ2-1; a weak D match, TRBD1 (6 bases). This CDR3 contains 15 residues. Germline loops: CDR1 GTSNPN, CDR2 SVGIG (reference sequence). V lost 5 bases, J lost 7 bases, and 21 bases lay in between. The CDR3 DNA reads TGTGCCTGGGGGCTCGGCGGAGCAGGGGCTAATGAGCAGTTCTTC. Translating it yields CAWGLGGAGANEQFF.